This TCR beta chain comes out of a study of OX40 agonist ivuxolimab in advanced cancers. Study overall: Each patient was given ivuxolimab into a vein every 2 weeks, at 0.01 to 10 mg/kg.

Libraries were prepared by immunoSEQ multiplex PCR; TCRdb keeps only in-frame clonotypes and omits some of them. The table shows approximately 70,000 clones, with almost 90% occurring only once. Notes on this clone: Its antigen is not known.

Study-level findings and limits: Fewer expanded clones were found on average in CD4+ than in CD8+ T cells. With doses of 0.1-3.0 mg/kg, partial responders showed among the lowest clonal expansion.

Trimming cost V 3 bases and J 2 bases, with 15 bases left between them. The CDR3 is 17 residues long. CDR1 and CDR2 (germline): SGDLS, YYNGEE. The clonotype was recovered from an adult with an advanced solid tumor such as melanoma, head and neck, liver or kidney cancer. The genes are TRBV9 and TRBJ1-6; D perhaps matches TRBD1 (5 bases). The material sequenced was CD4+ or CD8+ T cells sorted from blood, taken in a trial of the OX40 agonist ivuxolimab. CDR3: CASSALGTAAYNSPLHF. CDR3 bases: TGTGCCAGCAGCGCCTTAGGGACGGCAGCCTATAATTCACCCCTCCACTTT.